Each of the 13 T cell receptor beta chains below was sequenced from the same sample in a study of T cells in localized non-small cell lung cancer. The method was immunoSEQ multiplex PCR; TCRdb's version includes in-frame clones alone and lacks a portion of them. The sample includes about 3,000 clones, about 27% of them seen just once. Here the sequenced sample was lung tumor tissue, taken before any cancer treatment. The receptors were gathered from a woman aged 40-70 years with stage I lung adenocarcinoma.

This clone ranks as large. This rearrangement joins TRBV19 to TRBJ2-1; D not certain. This CDR3 contains 15 residues. Trimming pared 6 bases from V and 0 bases from J, leaving 12 bases between. CDR1 LNHDA and CDR2 SQIVND come from the germline V gene (reference sequence). The CDR3 loop reads CASRLDGFSYNEQFF. CDR3 DNA: TGTGCCAGTAGGCTCGACGGATTCTCCTACAATGAGCAGTTCTTC.

By share of the sample, this clone is medium-sized. One end of the junction is discordant with germline, which a read error may explain. This chain links TRBV11-3 with TRBJ2-5, with D perhaps matching TRBD2 (6 bases). CDR3 length: 14 amino acids. Germline-derived CDR1 and CDR2 are SGHNT and YENEEA. CDR3 bases: TGTGCTAGCAGCTTATGGGGCGGGACTGAGACCCAGTACTTC. Encoded protein: CASSLWGGTETQYF.

This clone rates as medium-sized. The gene calls are TRBV11-3 and TRBJ2-5; 12 nucleotides match TRBD2. Per germline, CDR1 SGHNT and CDR2 YENEEA. V lost 5 bases, J lost 5 bases, and 21 bases stayed unmatched. The CDR3 has 20 amino acids. The CDR3 DNA reads as TGTGCCAGCAGCAGCTCTAGTCAACCTAGCGGGAGGGCCCTCGTTGAGACCCAGTACTTC. Protein: CASSSSSQPSGRALVETQYF.

This clone has only a few counts. This chain joins TRBV6-8 and TRBJ1-1; TRBD1 agrees at 7 bases. The CDR3 runs 15 residues. J gave up 2 bases and V 6 bases, and 9 bases lay outside the gene matches. Germline V gene sequence: CDR1 MNHGY, CDR2 SAAAGT. The CDR3 bases are TGTGCCAGCAGACCCCCCGGGACAGCTAACACTGAAGCTTTCTTT. Protein: CASRPPGTANTEAFF.

The chain links TRBV11-3 to TRBJ1-5; tentative D call: TRBD1 (6 bases). CDR3 length: 14 amino acids. The germline gives CDR1 SGHNT, CDR2 YENEEA. Trimming took 8 bases from V and 4 from J, leaving 15 bases between them. CDR3 nucleotide sequence: TGTGCCAGCGTGCGTCAGGGGACTAATCAGCCCCAGCATTTT. Its protein is CASVRQGTNQPQHF. The full variable domain, rest sourced from reference TRBV11-3 and TRBJ1-5, is EAGVVQSPRYKIIEKKQPVAFWCNPISGHNTLYWYLQNLGQGPELLIRYENEEAVDDSQLPKDRFSAERLKGVDSTLKIQPAELGDSAVYLCASVRQGTNQPQHFGDGTRLSIL.

The chain carries TRBV5-1 and TRBJ1-3; the D is unclear. The germline V and J ends were trimmed by 0 bases and 11 bases, with 15 bases remaining between them. Germline V gives CDR1 SGHRS, CDR2 YFSETQ. The CDR3 totals 14 residues. CDR3 DNA sequence: TGCGCCAGCAGCTTGGGAGGAGGCTTAGAAGCCATATATTTT. Its translation: CASSLGGGLEAIYF. The entire variable domain, with the rest obtained from reference TRBV5-1 and TRBJ1-3, is as follows: KAGVTQTPRYLIKTRGQQVTLSCSPISGHRSVSWYQQTPGQGLQFLFEYFSETQRNKGNFPGRFSGRQFSNSRSEMNVSTLELGDSALYLCASSLGGGLEAIYFGEGSWLTVV.

This clone appeared a single time. The chain employs TRBV29-1 and TRBJ2-2, with 7 bases aligning to TRBD2. Unmatched junction bases numbered 5, after V lost 4 bases and J lost 6 bases. The CDR3 sequence is 13 residues long. Germline CDR1 is SQVTM and CDR2 is ANQGSEA. The CDR3 nucleotides are TGCAGCGTTGTGGGGGGGAGTGCCGGGGAGCTGTTTTTT. Translation gives CSVVGGSAGELFF.

This sequence joins TRBV23-1 and TRBJ1-1; D is unclear. TRBV23-1 belongs to the ORF category, with a function that is uncertain. Trimming cost V 6 bases and J 2 bases, with 10 bases left between them. This CDR3 has 13 residues. The CDR3 nucleotides read TGCGCCAGCAGCTTGGAGCGAAACACTGAAGCTTTCTTT. This encodes CASSLERNTEAFF.

The genes are TRBV19 and TRBJ2-5; 14 nucleotides align to TRBD2. The length of the CDR3 is 16 residues. Looked up from germline, CDR1 is LNHDA and CDR2 is SQIVND (reference sequence). The junction had 5 bases not matched to a gene; V was cut back by 4 bases and J by 4 bases. CDR3 nucleotide sequence: TGTGCCAGTAGTAACCCCGGGACTAGCGGGAGAGAGACCCAGTACTTC. Translated, it gives CASSNPGTSGRETQYF.

This clone was counted only a few times. The chain has TRBV30 and TRBJ1-4, with 8 nucleotides matching TRBD1. This CDR3 is 13 amino acids long. Germline lookup yields CDR1 GTSNPN and CDR2 SVGIG (reference sequence). The V segment lost 3 bases and the J segment 8 bases; nucleotides outside the gene matches: 5. In nucleotides, the CDR3 is TGTGCCTGGAGCACGTACAGGGGGGAAAAACTGTTTTTT. Translation gives CAWSTYRGEKLFF.

V usage is TRBV29-1 and J usage is TRBJ1-4; 7 bases fit TRBD1. The V gene's germline CDR1 is SQVTM and CDR2 ANQGSEA. This CDR3 is 13 amino acids long. J was trimmed by 2 bases and V by 7 bases; bases with no gene match: 4. The CDR3 protein is CSGKGATNEKLFF. CDR3 coding DNA: TGCAGCGGAAAGGGGGCGACTAATGAAAAACTGTTTTTT.

The V and J genes are TRBV28 and TRBJ1-2; 9 nucleotides match TRBD1. The CDR3 is 16 residues long. The germline gives CDR1 MDHEN, CDR2 SYDVKM. V trimming: 3 bases; J trimming: 1 base; junction bases outside the gene matches: 6. The CDR3 spells CASSFPWTGVNYGYTF. The CDR3 nucleotides read TGTGCCAGCAGTTTCCCCTGGACAGGGGTTAACTATGGCTACACCTTC.

The gene calls are TRBV11-3 and TRBJ2-3, with 8 positions matching TRBD1. The CDR3 runs to 15 residues. Germline V gives CDR1 SGHNT, CDR2 YENEEA. J gave up 7 bases and V 5 bases, and 11 bases lay outside the gene matches. This chain's CDR3 is CASSLGQGDINTQYF. CDR3 DNA: TGTGCCAGCAGCCTAGGACAGGGTGATATTAATACGCAGTATTTT.